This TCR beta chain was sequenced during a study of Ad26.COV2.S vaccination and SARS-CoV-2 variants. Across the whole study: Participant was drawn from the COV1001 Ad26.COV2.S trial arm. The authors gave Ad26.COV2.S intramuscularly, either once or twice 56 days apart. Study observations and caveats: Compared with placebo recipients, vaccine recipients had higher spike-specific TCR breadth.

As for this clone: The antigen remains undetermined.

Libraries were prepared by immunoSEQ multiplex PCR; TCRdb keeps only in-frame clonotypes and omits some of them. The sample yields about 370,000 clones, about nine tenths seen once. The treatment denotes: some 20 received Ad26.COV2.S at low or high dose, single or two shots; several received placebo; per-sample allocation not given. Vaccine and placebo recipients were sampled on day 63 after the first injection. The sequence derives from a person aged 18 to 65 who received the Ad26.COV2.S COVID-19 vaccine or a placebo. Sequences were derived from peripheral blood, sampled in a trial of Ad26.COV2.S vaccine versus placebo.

This CDR3 reads CASSPRGREETQYF. The DNA for the CDR3 is TGTGCCAGTAGTCCACGTGGGAGGGAAGAGACCCAGTACTTC. V and J are TRBV19 and TRBJ2-5; 7 nucleotides line up with TRBD2. The germline gives CDR1 LNHDA, CDR2 SQIVND (reference sequence). The CDR3 length is 14 residues. V trimming: 5 bases; J trimming: 3 bases; junction bases outside the gene matches: 6.